This is a list of T cell receptor beta chains from one sample in a study of cytomegalovirus exposure and HLA in healthy donors. The protocol was immunoSEQ multiplex PCR, while the TCRdb copy is restricted to in-frame clones and leaves out a portion. The sample lists tens of thousands of clones; around 60% were seen once. The sequencing sample was made of PBMCs. Receptor source: a male donor in good health and CMV-seropositive. Both conserved end residues are part of each CDR3. D genes are given only for firm matches. Rows may omit the clone size; those that give it use once, few, many or a size class.

J	D	size	V	DNA	CDR3
TRBJ1-3	-	-	TRBV6-1	TGTGCCAGCAGTGAAGAGGCAGGGGCTGGAAACACCATATATTTT	CASSEEAGAGNTIYF
TRBJ1-2	TRBD1	-	TRBV9	TGTGCCAGCAGCCCCGGACAGGAACCCTATGGCTACACCTTC	CASSPGQEPYGYTF
TRBJ2-7	-	-	TRBV28	TGTGCCAGCAGTCCCGACACCTTTTACGAGCAGTACTTC	CASSPDTFYEQYF
TRBJ1-5	-	-	TRBV28	TGTGCCAGCAGTTTAACGGGGGGGGCGAATCAGCCCCAGCATTTT	CASSLTGGANQPQHF
TRBJ2-2	-	few	TRBV9	TGTGCCAGCAGCCAATCAGGCAGCCCCACCGGGGAGCTGTTTTTT	CASSQSGSPTGELFF
TRBJ2-6	TRBD2	-	TRBV6-5	TGTGCCACCGGGGGCGGGGGGCTCGGGGCCAACGTCCTGACTTTC	CATGGGGLGANVLTF
TRBJ2-7	-	-	TRBV19	TGTGCCAGTAGTGAGGCCATCTTCTCCTACGAGCAGTACTTC	CASSEAIFSYEQYF
TRBJ1-2	TRBD1	-	TRBV11-2	TGTGCCAGCAGCTTAGTCTGGGACAGAGGGCAGGGGGCCAACTATGGCTACACCTTC	CASSLVWDRGQGANYGYTF
TRBJ2-1	TRBD2	few	TRBV4-1	TGCGCCAGCAGCCAAGATATTCTAGCGGGGGGCCGTGAGCAGTTCTTC	CASSQDILAGGREQFF
TRBJ2-1	TRBD1	-	TRBV15	TGTGCCACCAGCACCCCCGGGACAGGTTACAATGAGCAGTTCTTC	CATSTPGTGYNEQFF